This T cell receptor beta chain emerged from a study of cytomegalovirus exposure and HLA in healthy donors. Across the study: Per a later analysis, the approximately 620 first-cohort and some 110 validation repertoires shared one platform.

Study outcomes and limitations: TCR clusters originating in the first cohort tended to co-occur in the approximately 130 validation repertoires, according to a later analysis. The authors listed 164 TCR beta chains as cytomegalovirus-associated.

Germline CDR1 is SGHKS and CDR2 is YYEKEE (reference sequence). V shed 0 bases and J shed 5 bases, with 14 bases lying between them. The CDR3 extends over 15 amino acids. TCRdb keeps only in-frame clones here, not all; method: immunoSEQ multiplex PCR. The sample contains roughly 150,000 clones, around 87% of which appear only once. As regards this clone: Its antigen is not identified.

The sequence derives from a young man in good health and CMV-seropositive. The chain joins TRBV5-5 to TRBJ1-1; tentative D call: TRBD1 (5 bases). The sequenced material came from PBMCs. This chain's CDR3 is CASSLVAGIFTEAFF. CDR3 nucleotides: TGTGCCAGCAGCTTGGTGGCAGGGATCTTTACTGAAGCTTTCTTT.